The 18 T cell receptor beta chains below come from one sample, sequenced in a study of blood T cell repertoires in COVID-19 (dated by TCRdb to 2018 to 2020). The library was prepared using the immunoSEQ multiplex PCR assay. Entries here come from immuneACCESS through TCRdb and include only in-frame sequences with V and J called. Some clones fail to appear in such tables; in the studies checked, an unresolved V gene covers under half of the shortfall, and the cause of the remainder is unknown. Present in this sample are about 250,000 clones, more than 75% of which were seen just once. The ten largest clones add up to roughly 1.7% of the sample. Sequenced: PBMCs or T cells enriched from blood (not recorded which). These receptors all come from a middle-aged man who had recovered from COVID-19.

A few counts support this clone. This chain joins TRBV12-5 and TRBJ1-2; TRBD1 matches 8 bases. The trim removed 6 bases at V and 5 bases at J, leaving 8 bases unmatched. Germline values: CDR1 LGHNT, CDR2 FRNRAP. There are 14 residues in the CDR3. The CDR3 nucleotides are TGTGCTAGTGGCTCGGGACAGGAGGTTTATGGCTACACCTTC. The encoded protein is CASGSGQEVYGYTF.

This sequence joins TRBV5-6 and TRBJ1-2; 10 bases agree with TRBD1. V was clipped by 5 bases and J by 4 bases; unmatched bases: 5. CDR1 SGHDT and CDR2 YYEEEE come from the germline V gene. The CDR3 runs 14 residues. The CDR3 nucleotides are TGTGCCAGCAGTGGGACAGGGGTCGGCTATGGCTACACCTTC. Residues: CASSGTGVGYGYTF.

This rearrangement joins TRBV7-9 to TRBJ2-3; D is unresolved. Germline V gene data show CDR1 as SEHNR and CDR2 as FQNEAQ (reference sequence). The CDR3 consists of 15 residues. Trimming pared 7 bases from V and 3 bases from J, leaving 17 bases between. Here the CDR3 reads CASIASIGWTDTQYF. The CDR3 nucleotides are TGTGCCAGCATCGCCTCCATCGGGTGGACAGATACGCAGTATTTT.

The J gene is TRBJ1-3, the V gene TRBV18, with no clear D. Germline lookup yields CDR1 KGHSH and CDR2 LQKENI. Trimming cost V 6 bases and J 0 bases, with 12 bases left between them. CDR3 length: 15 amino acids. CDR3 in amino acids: CASSPALSSGNTIYF. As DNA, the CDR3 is TGTGCCAGCTCGCCCGCACTGAGCTCTGGAAACACCATATATTTT.

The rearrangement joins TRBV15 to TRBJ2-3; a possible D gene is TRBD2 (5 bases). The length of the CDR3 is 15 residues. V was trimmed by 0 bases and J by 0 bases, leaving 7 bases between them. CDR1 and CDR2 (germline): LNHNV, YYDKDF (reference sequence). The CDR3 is CATSRDRESTDTQYF. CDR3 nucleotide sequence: TGTGCCACCAGCAGAGATAGGGAGAGCACAGATACGCAGTATTTT.

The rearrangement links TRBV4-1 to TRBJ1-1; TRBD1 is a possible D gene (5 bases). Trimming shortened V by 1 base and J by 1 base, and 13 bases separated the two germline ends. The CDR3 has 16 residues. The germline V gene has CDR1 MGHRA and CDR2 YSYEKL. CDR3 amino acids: CASSQAPQGPNTEAFF. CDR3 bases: TGCGCCAGCAGCCAAGCTCCTCAGGGCCCGAACACTGAAGCTTTCTTT.

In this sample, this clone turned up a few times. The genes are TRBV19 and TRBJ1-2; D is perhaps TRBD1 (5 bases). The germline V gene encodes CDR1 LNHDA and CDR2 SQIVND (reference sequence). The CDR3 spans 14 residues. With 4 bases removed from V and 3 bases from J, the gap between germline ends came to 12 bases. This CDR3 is CASSNVDSYYGYTF. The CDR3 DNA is TGTGCCAGTAGTAACGTCGACAGCTACTATGGCTACACCTTC.

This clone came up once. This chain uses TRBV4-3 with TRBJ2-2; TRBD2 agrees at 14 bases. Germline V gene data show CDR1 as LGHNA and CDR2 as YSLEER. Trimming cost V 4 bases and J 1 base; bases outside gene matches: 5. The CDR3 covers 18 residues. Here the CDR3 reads CASSLRLAGGLNTGELFF. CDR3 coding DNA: TGCGCCAGCAGCCTTAGACTAGCGGGGGGGTTGAACACCGGGGAGCTGTTTTTT.

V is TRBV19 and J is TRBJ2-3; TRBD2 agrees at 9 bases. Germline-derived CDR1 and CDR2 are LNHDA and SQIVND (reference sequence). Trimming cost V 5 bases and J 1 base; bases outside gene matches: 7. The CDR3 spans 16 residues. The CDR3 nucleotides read TGTGCCAGTAGTCCAGTTTTAGCGGGGGGCACAGATACGCAGTATTTT. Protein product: CASSPVLAGGTDTQYF. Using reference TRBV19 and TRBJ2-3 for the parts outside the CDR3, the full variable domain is DGGITQSPKYLFRKEGQNVTLSCEQNLNHDAMYWYRQDPGQGLRLIYYSQIVNDFQKGDIAEGYSVSREKKESFPLTVTSAQKNPTAFYLCASSPVLAGGTDTQYFGPGTRLTVL.

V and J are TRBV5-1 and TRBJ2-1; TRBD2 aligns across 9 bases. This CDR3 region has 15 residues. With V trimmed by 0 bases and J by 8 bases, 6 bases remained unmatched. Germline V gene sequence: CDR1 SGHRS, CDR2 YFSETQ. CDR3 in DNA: TGCGCCAGCAGCTTGGCGTTAGCGGGAGTAGATGAGCAGTTCTTC. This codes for CASSLALAGVDEQFF.

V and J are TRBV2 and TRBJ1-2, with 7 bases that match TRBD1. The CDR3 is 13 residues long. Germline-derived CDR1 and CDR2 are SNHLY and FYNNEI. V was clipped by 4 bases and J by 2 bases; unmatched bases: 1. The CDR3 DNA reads TGTGCCAGCAGTGTACAGGGGAACTATGGCTACACCTTC. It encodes CASSVQGNYGYTF.

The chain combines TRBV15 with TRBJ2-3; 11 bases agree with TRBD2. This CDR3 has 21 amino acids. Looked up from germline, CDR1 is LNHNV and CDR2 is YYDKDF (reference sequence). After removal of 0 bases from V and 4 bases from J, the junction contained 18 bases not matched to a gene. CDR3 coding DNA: TGTGCCACCAGCAGAGAATCAGGAGGGATCCTAGCGGGAGGATGGGCAGATACGCAGTATTTT. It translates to CATSRESGGILAGGWADTQYF.

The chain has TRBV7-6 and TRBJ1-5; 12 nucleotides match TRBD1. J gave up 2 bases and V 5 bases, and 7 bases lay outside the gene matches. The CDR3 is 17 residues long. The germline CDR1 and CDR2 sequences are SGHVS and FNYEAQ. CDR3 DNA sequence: TGTGCCAGCAGCCTGGGGACAGGGGGCCGGGGCAATCAGCCCCAGCATTTT. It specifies CASSLGTGGRGNQPQHF.

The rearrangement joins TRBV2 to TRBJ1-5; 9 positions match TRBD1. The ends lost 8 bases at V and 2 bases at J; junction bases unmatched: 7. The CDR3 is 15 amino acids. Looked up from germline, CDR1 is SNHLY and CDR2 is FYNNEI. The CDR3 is CASGRWTGGNQPQHF. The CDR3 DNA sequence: TGTGCCAGCGGGAGGTGGACAGGGGGCAATCAGCCCCAGCATTTT.

This chain's CDR3 is CASSPGGQDTQYF. CDR3 sequence (DNA): TGTGCCAGCAGCCCCGGGGGGCAAGATACGCAGTATTTT. The chain has TRBV6-5 and TRBJ2-3; tentatively, D is TRBD2 (7 bases). From germline, CDR1 is MNHEY and CDR2 SVGAGI. The CDR3 contains 13 residues. Between the trimmed V and J ends, which lost 6 bases and 5 bases, there was a span of 12 bases.

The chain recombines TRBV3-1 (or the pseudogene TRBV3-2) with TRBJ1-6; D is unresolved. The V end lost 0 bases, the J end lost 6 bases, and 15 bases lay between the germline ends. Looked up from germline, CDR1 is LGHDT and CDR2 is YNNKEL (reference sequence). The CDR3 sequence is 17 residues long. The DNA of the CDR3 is TGTGCCAGCAGCCAAGAAACTTCGGGTACATTTAATTCACCCCTCCACTTT. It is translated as CASSQETSGTFNSPLHF.

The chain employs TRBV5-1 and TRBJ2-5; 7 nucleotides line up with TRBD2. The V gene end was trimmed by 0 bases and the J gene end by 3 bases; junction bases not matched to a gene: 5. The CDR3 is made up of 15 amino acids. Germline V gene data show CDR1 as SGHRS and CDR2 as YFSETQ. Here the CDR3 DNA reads TGCGCCAGCAGCTTGGTTTGGAGCGGGGAAGAGACCCAGTACTTC. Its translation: CASSLVWSGEETQYF. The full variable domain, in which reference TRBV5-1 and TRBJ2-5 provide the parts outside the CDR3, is KAGVTQTPRYLIKTRGQQVTLSCSPISGHRSVSWYQQTPGQGLQFLFEYFSETQRNKGNFPGRFSGRQFSNSRSEMNVSTLELGDSALYLCASSLVWSGEETQYFGPGTRLLVL.

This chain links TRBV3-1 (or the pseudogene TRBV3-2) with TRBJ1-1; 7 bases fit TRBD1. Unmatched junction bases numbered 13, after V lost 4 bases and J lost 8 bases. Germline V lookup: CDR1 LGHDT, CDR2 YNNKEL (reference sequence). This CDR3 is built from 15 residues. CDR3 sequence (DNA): TGTGCCAGCAGCCGACATCCAGACAGGGTCAAAGAAGCTTTCTTT. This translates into CASSRHPDRVKEAFF.